The 13 T cell receptor beta chains listed next were all sequenced from one sample in a study of T-cell memory formation after mild COVID-19. TCRdb reprocessed the 5' RACE reads with MiXCR, giving one entry per CDR3 protein. This sample has 260,000 or so distinct CDR3 sequences, with over 15% found just once. Source material: PBMCs or a T cell subset sorted from them (not recorded which). These receptors all stem from a man younger than 30 who had mild COVID-19 (a few samples of this study predate the infection). Cell type and time point are not known.

The V call is TRBV7-2, the J call TRBJ2-3; D unresolved. There are 13 residues in the CDR3. Germline V gene sequence: CDR1 SGHTA, CDR2 FQGNSA. Trimming cost V 5 bases and J 3 bases, with 9 bases left between them. Written as DNA, the CDR3 is TGTGCCAGCAGCGTCTGGCAGACAGATACGCAGTATTTT. Translation: CASSVWQTDTQYF.

This clonotype has only a few counts. The chain carries TRBV20-1 and TRBJ1-2; 7 nucleotides agree with TRBD1. In germline, CDR1 is DFQATT, CDR2 SNEGSKA (reference sequence). This CDR3 is 14 amino acids long. The V gene end was trimmed by 1 base and the J gene end by 4 bases; junction bases not matched to a gene: 6. The CDR3 DNA reads as TGCAGTGCTAGAGGGGACAGCAGCTCCTATGGCTACACCTTC. Its translation: CSARGDSSSYGYTF.

The V call is TRBV7-6, the J call TRBJ1-1, with 7 bases fitting TRBD1. The CDR3 spans 13 residues. The junction had 2 bases not matched to a gene; V was cut back by 6 bases and J by 1 base. Germline V gene data show CDR1 as SGHVS and CDR2 as FNYEAQ. The CDR3 nucleotides read TGTGCCAGCAGGGGGACAGCGAACACTGAAGCTTTCTTT. Translated, it gives CASRGTANTEAFF.

The chain recombines TRBV24-1 with TRBJ2-3, with 16 nucleotides matching TRBD2. CDR1 KGHDR and CDR2 SFDVKD come from the germline V gene. Germline trimming cut 4 bases from V and 5 bases from J; bases unmatched to any gene: 5. The CDR3 is 17 amino acids. CDR3 region: CATSDPGTSGGEDTQYF. In DNA form, the CDR3 reads TGTGCCACCAGTGACCCCGGGACTAGCGGGGGGGAAGATACGCAGTATTTT.

The sample holds many counts of this clonotype. The chain links TRBV12-3 or TRBV12-4 to TRBJ2-7, with D possibly TRBD1 on 6 matching bases. V lost 6 bases and J lost 0, with 15 bases in between. This CDR3 has 15 amino acids. The CDR3: CASSTGQDFSYEQYF. CDR3 DNA sequence: TGTGCCAGCAGCACGGGACAAGACTTCTCCTACGAGCAGTACTTC.

In this sample, this clonotype turned up a few times. The V and J genes are TRBV7-9 and TRBJ2-5; D might be TRBD1 or TRBD2, each matching 6 bases. CDR3 length: 14 amino acids. Trimming stripped 3 bases from V and 5 bases from J, with 13 bases between. Germline V lookup: CDR1 SEHNR, CDR2 FQNEAQ (reference sequence). CDR3 region: CASSLVGGTETQYF. DNA of the CDR3: TGTGCCAGCAGCTTGGTAGGGGGGACGGAGACCCAGTACTTC. Looking up the rest from reference TRBV7-9 and TRBJ2-5 gives the full variable domain: DTGVSQNPRHKITKRGQNVTFRCDPISEHNRLYWYRQTLGQGPEFLTYFQNEAQLEKSRLLSDRFSAERPKGSFSTLEIQRTEQGDSAMYLCASSLVGGTETQYFGPGTRLLVL.

J is TRBJ2-2 and V is TRBV5-1; D remains ambiguous. This CDR3 has 16 residues. The germline V gene has CDR1 SGHRS and CDR2 YFSETQ. V was clipped by 4 bases and J by 7 bases, with 20 bases between them. The CDR3 nucleotides are TGCGCCAGCAGCCCAAACACGGTGATGGAAGACGGGGAGCTGTTTTTT. Protein sequence: CASSPNTVMEDGELFF.

The genes are TRBV7-9 and TRBJ1-5; D unresolved. The V end was cut by 1 base, the J end by 8 bases, with 6 bases between. The CDR3 loop spans 12 amino acids. Per germline, CDR1 SEHNR and CDR2 FQNEAQ (reference sequence). The CDR3 sequence: CASSLGYEPQHF. The CDR3 DNA follows: TGTGCCAGCAGCTTAGGCTATGAGCCCCAGCATTTT.

The CDR3 here is CAIRELQPRGTDTQYF. For the CDR3, the DNA is TGTGCCATCCGCGAACTTCAGCCTCGGGGCACAGATACGCAGTATTTT. The chain has TRBV10-3 and TRBJ2-3; D gene ambiguous. This CDR3 has 16 amino acids. V was trimmed by 8 bases and J by 1 base, leaving 19 bases between them. CDR1 is ENHRY and CDR2 is SYGVKD in the germline V gene.

Concerning this clonotype: At one end, the junction sequence differs from germline, possibly due to a read error. The chain links TRBV24-1 to TRBJ2-2; TRBD2 agrees at 9 bases. This CDR3 comprises 15 residues. CDR1 and CDR2 (germline): KGHDR, SFDVKD. CDR3 loop: CASSDLAGDTGELSF. CDR3 DNA: TGTGCCTCCAGTGATTTAGCGGGGGACACCGGGGAGCTGTCTTTT.

The rearrangement joins TRBV7-3 to TRBJ2-3; TRBD1 matches at 7 bases. The V segment lost 4 bases and the J segment 2 bases; nucleotides outside the gene matches: 3. This CDR3 has 14 amino acids. Germline V gene data show CDR1 as SGHTA and CDR2 as FQGTGA. The CDR3 DNA reads TGTGCCAGCAGCTCGACAGGGCACACAGATACGCAGTATTTT. It is translated as CASSSTGHTDTQYF. Using reference TRBV7-3 and TRBJ2-3 for the parts outside the CDR3, the full variable domain is GAGVSQTPSNKVTEKGKYVELRCDPISGHTALYWYRQSLGQGPEFLIYFQGTGAADDSGLPNDRFFAVRPEGSVSTLKIQRTERGDSAVYLCASSSTGHTDTQYFGPGTRLTVL.

This clonotype was picked up a small number of times. This rearrangement joins TRBV10-2 to TRBJ2-7; 8 bases line up with TRBD1. The junction had 5 bases not matched to a gene; V was cut back by 5 bases and J by 5 bases. Germline V gene data show CDR1 as WSHSY and CDR2 as SAAADI. The CDR3 runs 13 residues. CDR3 nucleotides: TGCGCCAGCAGTACGACAGGGGTCCACGAGCAGTACTTC. This translates into CASSTTGVHEQYF.

This clonotype was found many times. The chain recombines TRBV7-2 with TRBJ2-1; D unresolved. This CDR3 region has 12 residues. Germline CDR1 and CDR2: SGHTA and FQGNSA. Trimming left V 5 bases short and J 10 bases short, with 12 bases between. The CDR3 loop reads CASSLWGNEQFF. The CDR3 nucleotides read TGTGCCAGCAGCCTCTGGGGTAACGAGCAGTTCTTC.